The text below deals with one T cell receptor beta chain. This entry comes from a study of shared clonotypes between healthy human individuals. Each subset's genomic DNA was split evenly across several immunoSEQ plates. Replicate PCRs run on unsorted PBMC used 300 to 350 ng DNA, which was some 30,000 T cell genomes. This table comes from immunoSEQ multiplex PCR, and its TCRdb copy is limited to in-frame clones, with some not included. The sample holds 500,000 to 650,000 clones; roughly four fifths are singletons and the top ten take about 12%. The material sequenced was PBMCs. The sequence came from a middle-aged woman in good health. Some clones in this sample may be carry-over from other donors' samples.

The CDR3 DNA reads TGTGCCAGCAGCTTAGCCCCCAGGCACTTCTTGAACTATGGCTACACCTTC. Translation: CASSLAPRHFLNYGYTF. The chain couples TRBV7-6 to TRBJ1-2; D gene unclear. V was trimmed by 0 bases and J by 2 bases, leaving 16 bases between them. CDR3 length: 17 residues. Germline loops: CDR1 SGHVS, CDR2 FNYEAQ. The whole variable domain, remainder taken from reference TRBV7-6 and TRBJ1-2, is GAGVSQSPRYKVTKRGQDVALRCDPISGHVSLYWYRQALGQGPEFLTYFNYEAQQDKSGLPNDRFSAERPEGSISTLTIQRTEQRDSAMYRCASSLAPRHFLNYGYTFGSGTRLTVV.